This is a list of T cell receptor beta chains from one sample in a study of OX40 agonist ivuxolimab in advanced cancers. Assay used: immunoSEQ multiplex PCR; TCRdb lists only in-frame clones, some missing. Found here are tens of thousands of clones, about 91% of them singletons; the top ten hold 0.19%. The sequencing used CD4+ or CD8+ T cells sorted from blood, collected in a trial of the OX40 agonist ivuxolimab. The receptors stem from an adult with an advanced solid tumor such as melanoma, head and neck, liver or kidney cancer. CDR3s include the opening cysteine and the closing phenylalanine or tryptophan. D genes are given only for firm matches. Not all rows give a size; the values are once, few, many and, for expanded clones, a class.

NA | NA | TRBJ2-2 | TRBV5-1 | TGCGCCAGCAGCGAGCCAATGAACACCGGGGAGCTGTTTTTT | CASSEPMNTGELFF
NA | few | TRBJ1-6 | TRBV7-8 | TGTGCCAGCAGCTTAGGTCAGTGTAATTCACCCCTCCACTTT | CASSLGQCNSPLHF
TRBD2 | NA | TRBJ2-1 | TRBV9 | TGTGCCAGCAGCCTAGCGGGGGACTACAATGAGCAGTTCTTC | CASSLAGDYNEQFF
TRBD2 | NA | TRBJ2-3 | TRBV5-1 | TGCGCCAGCAGCTTGGGGACTAGCGGAATCACAGATACGCAGTATTTT | CASSLGTSGITDTQYF
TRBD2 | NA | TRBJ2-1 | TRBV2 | TGTGCCAGCAGTGAAACCCCTAGCGGGGGGTACAATGAGCAGTTCTTC | CASSETPSGGYNEQFF
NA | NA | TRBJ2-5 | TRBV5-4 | TGTGCCAGCAGCTTTGGTCTAGTAGAGACCCAGTACTTC | CASSFGLVETQYF
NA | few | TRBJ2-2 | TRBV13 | TGTGCCAGCAGCTCCAAACGTACAGTAAACACCGGGGAGCTGTTTTTT | CASSSKRTVNTGELFF
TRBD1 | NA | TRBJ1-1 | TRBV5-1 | TGCGCCAGCAGCTCGACAGGGAGTGGCACTGAAGCTTTCTTT | CASSSTGSGTEAFF
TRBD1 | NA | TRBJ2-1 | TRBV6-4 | TGTGCCAGCAGACTAACCGGGACAGGGGACTTTGAGCAGTTCTTC | CASRLTGTGDFEQFF
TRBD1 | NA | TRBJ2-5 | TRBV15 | TGTGCCACCAGCAGAGAGGGACAGCAAGAGACCCAGTACTTC | CATSREGQQETQYF
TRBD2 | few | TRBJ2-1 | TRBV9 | TGTGCCAGCACCCAAGCGGGAGGGTCCTACAATGAGCAGTTCTTC | CASTQAGGSYNEQFF
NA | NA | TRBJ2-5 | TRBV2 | TGTGCCACCAGCAGGCAGGGAGTGGATATGACCCAGTACTTC | CATSRQGVDMTQYF
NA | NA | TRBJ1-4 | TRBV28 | TGTGCCAGCAGTTTATCAGACAGGACTAATGAAAAACTGTTTTTT | CASSLSDRTNEKLFF
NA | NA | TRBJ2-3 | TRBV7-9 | TGTGCCAGCAGCTTAGGGTCCCCAGATACGCAGTATTTT | CASSLGSPDTQYF